The 3 T cell receptor beta chains given below trace back to one sample, sequenced in a study of T cells in Graves' hyperthyroidism and ophthalmopathy. TCR beta CDR3 regions were amplified from RNA. TCR CDR3 underwent first-round RT-PCR with the HTBI primer set. TCRdb called the multiplex PCR reads again in MiXCR, with one record for every CDR3 protein. The sample contains 620,000 or so distinct CDR3 sequences, around 15% of which appear only once. Sequenced input: blood. These receptors came from a woman between 50 and 59 years old with Graves' ophthalmopathy.

This clonotype has only a few counts. The chain combines TRBV6-2 or TRBV6-3 with TRBJ2-1, with 13 bases matching TRBD2. CDR1 is MNHEY, CDR2 SVGEGT, per germline. This CDR3 spans 15 amino acids. The V and J ends lost 6 bases and 7 bases, in that order; junction bases with no gene match: 6. The CDR3 DNA is TGTGCCAGCAGAGCCGGGACTAGCGGGATTAATGAGCAGTTCTTC. Its translation is CASRAGTSGINEQFF.

This clonotype has a count of ten or more. V usage is TRBV27 and J usage is TRBJ1-4; tentative D call: TRBD1 (6 bases). The CDR3 is 16 amino acids. Germline-derived CDR1 and CDR2 are MNHEY and SMNVEV (reference sequence). Trimming shortened V by 4 bases and J by 4 bases, and 16 bases separated the two germline ends. CDR3 amino acids: CASSYYGGQGNEKLFF. The CDR3 DNA reads TGTGCCAGCAGTTACTACGGGGGCCAGGGTAATGAAAAACTGTTTTTT. Full variable domain (rest looked up from reference TRBV27 and TRBJ1-4): EAQVTQNPRYLITVTGKKLTVTCSQNMNHEYMSWYRQDPGLGLRQIYYSMNVEVTDKGDVPEGYKVSRKEKRNFPLILESPSPNQTSLYFCASSYYGGQGNEKLFFGSGTQLSVL.

This clonotype was detected many times. V usage is TRBV12-3 or TRBV12-4 and J usage is TRBJ1-1; perhaps TRBD1 as D (6 bases). Trimming took 7 bases from V and 3 from J, leaving 15 bases between them. The CDR3 contains 14 residues. CDR3 coding DNA: TGTGCCAGCACCCTGACAGGCCCAGACACTGAAGCTTTCTTT. As protein: CASTLTGPDTEAFF.